This entry features one T cell receptor beta chain sequence. This CDR3 spans 13 amino acids. Germline assignment: CDR1 SGHDN and CDR2 FVKESK. With 2 bases removed from V and 5 bases from J, the gap between germline ends came to 7 bases. The data stem from a study of blood T cell repertoires in COVID-19. Study-level background: PBMCs, B-cell-depleted T cells, or T cells were the source of the cDNA or gDNA that made up the material.

Some clones are missing from TCRdb's copy, which holds only in-frame ones; the method was immunoSEQ multiplex PCR. The repertoire consists of 150,000 or so clones, with more than 65% occurring once and the leading ten covering nearly 10%. The sequence was obtained from a woman aged 45-65 years with acute or convalescent COVID-19. The V and J genes are TRBV14 and TRBJ2-4, with D maybe TRBD1 (5 bases). The sequenced sample was peripheral blood. The CDR3 DNA reads TGTGCCAGCAGCCAAAACAGGCAAAACATTCAGTACTTC. It encodes CASSQNRQNIQYF.